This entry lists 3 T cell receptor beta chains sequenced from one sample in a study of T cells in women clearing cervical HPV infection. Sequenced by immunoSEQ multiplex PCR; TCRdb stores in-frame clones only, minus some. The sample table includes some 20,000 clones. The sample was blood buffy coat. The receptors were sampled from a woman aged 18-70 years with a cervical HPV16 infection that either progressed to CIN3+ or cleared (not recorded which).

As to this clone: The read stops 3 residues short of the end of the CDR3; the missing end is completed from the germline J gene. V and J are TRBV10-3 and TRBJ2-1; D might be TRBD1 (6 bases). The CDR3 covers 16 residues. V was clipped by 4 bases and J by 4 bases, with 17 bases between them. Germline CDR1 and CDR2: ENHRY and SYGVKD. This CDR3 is CAISGQESSTYNEQFF. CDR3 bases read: TGTGCCATCAGTGGACAGGAGTCATCCACTTACAATGAG.

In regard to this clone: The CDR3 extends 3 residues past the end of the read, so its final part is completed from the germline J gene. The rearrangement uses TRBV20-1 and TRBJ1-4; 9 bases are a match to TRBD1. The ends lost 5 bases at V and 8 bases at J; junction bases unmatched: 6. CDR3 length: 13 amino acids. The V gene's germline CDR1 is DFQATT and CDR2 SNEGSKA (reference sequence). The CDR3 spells CSAPRTGDEKLFF. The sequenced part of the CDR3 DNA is TGCAGTGCTCCAAGGACAGGGGACGAAAAA.

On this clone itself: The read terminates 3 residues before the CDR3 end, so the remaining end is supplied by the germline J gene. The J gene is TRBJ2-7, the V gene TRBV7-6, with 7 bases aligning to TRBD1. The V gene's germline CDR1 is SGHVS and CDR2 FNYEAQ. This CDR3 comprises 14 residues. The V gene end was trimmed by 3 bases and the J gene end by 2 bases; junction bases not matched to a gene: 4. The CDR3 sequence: CASSFTQGAYEQYF. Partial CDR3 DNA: TGTGCCAGCAGCTTTACTCAGGGGGCCTACGAG.